These 8 T cell receptor beta chains were sequenced from one sample in a study of T cell responses to AZD1222 COVID-19 vaccine. The protocol was immunoSEQ multiplex PCR, while the TCRdb copy is restricted to in-frame clones and leaves out a portion. This table has around 150,000 clones, around 90% appearing once. Sequencing used peripheral blood, obtained 28 days after the second AZD1222 dose. The receptor source for this set is an adult who received the AZD1222 COVID-19 vaccine.

The J gene is TRBJ2-7, the V gene TRBV2, with 11 positions matching TRBD1. The CDR3 runs to 14 residues. Germline V lookup: CDR1 SNHLY, CDR2 FYNNEI. Trimming cost V 6 bases and J 4 bases; bases outside gene matches: 5. In DNA form, the CDR3 reads TGTGCCAGCAGGGAGGACAGGGGGCAATACGAGCAGTACTTC. As protein: CASREDRGQYEQYF.

The rearrangement links TRBV25-1 to TRBJ2-5; 9 bases match TRBD2. This CDR3 is built from 16 residues. The germline V gene encodes CDR1 MGHDK and CDR2 SYGVNS. The V and J ends lost 10 bases and 1 base, in that order; junction bases with no gene match: 13. This CDR3 is CATTTNPLAGQETQYF. CDR3 nucleotides: TGTGCCACTACGACCAATCCACTAGCGGGCCAAGAGACCCAGTACTTC.

The chain couples TRBV3-1 (or the pseudogene TRBV3-2) to TRBJ2-3, with TRBD2 matching 14 bases. The junction had 7 bases not matched to a gene; V was cut back by 0 bases and J by 5 bases. The CDR3 consists of 18 residues. Germline-derived CDR1 and CDR2 are LGHDT and YNNKEL (reference sequence). CDR3 DNA: TGTGCCAGCAGCCAAGAGCCGGGACTAGCGGGAGTGATAGATACGCAGTATTTT. It is translated as CASSQEPGLAGVIDTQYF.

The CDR3 is CASSVGGLRTSQETQYF. The CDR3 DNA reads as TGTGCCAGCAGCGTTGGGGGGCTTAGGACTAGTCAAGAGACCCAGTACTTC. The chain couples TRBV9 to TRBJ2-5; D might be TRBD2 (7 bases). CDR3 length equals 17 residues. CDR1 is SGDLS and CDR2 is YYNGEE in the germline V gene. Trimming removed 2 bases at V and 2 bases at J, with 19 bases between.

J is TRBJ1-4 and V is TRBV6-5; no firm D call. The V and J ends lost 8 bases and 3 bases respectively, with 7 bases between them. The CDR3 totals 12 residues. CDR1 MNHEY and CDR2 SVGAGI come from the germline V gene. CDR3 DNA: TGTGCCAGCTTAGGTTCTAATGAAAAACTGTTTTTT. Protein sequence: CASLGSNEKLFF.

The chain joins TRBV12-3 or TRBV12-4 to TRBJ1-2; the D is unclear. Between the trimmed V and J ends, which lost 5 bases and 7 bases, there was a span of 11 bases. This CDR3 is built from 12 residues. The CDR3 region has the DNA TGTGCCAGCAGTCAGAGGCTTAGTGGCTACACCTTC. Its protein is CASSQRLSGYTF.

This clone appeared once. This chain uses TRBV5-1 with TRBJ1-2; no firm D call. The germline V and J ends were trimmed by 0 bases and 8 bases, with 14 bases remaining between them. The CDR3 has 14 amino acids. Germline CDR1 is SGHRS and CDR2 is YFSETQ. CDR3 sequence (DNA): TGCGCCAGCAGCTTGGATATGCCCACCAGCGGCTACACCTTC. Protein sequence: CASSLDMPTSGYTF.

The chain employs TRBV27 and TRBJ2-7; TRBD2 might be the D (6 bases). The CDR3 has 14 residues. V was trimmed by 5 bases and J by 3 bases, leaving 14 bases between them. From germline, CDR1 is MNHEY and CDR2 SMNVEV (reference sequence). The CDR3 nucleotides read TGTGCCAGCAGTCTAAAGGACTACCACTACGAGCAGTACTTC. Translation gives CASSLKDYHYEQYF.